Sequencing of this T cell receptor beta chain was carried out in a study of blood T cell repertoires in COVID-19. This CDR3 spans 12 amino acids. Germline loops: CDR1 LGHDT, CDR2 YNNKEL (reference sequence). Trimming left V 4 bases short and J 2 bases short, with 6 bases between. Here immunoSEQ multiplex PCR was the method, and the copy in TCRdb shows in-frame clones only, minus some. In the table there are under 450,000 clones, roughly 86% of which are singletons. The chain carries TRBV3-1 (or the pseudogene TRBV3-2) and TRBJ2-7; no clear D. The source material was peripheral blood. The source of this sequence is a human donor with acute or convalescent COVID-19. The donor label of this sample is uncertain. The CDR3 loop reads CASSLSTYEQYF. In DNA, the CDR3 is TGTGCCAGCAGCCTTTCAACCTACGAGCAGTACTTC.